This TCR beta chain comes out of a study of cytomegalovirus exposure and HLA in healthy donors. Study-wide points: Follow-up analysis later connected one missense variant in DCLRE1C with trimming of TCR beta V- and J-genes.

With 8 bases removed from V and 2 bases from J, the gap between germline ends came to 19 bases. Germline-derived CDR1 and CDR2 are MDHEN and SYDVKM. The CDR3 has 16 residues. A remark on this clone: Its specificity is unknown.

60 Vbeta and 13 Jbeta primers were used in PCR. Measured with immunoSEQ multiplex PCR; TCRdb has only the in-frame clones, and not every one. Of about 160,000 clones in the sample, 80% were seen once. The TCR originated in a male donor in good health and CMV-seropositive. The sample was PBMCs. V and J are TRBV28 and TRBJ2-1; D is possibly TRBD2 (6 bases). CDR3 region: CASRTYRRATYNEQFF. CDR3 nucleotides: TGTGCCAGCCGAACCTATCGGAGGGCAACCTACAATGAGCAGTTCTTC.